This TCR beta chain was found in a study of post-analysis software for immune sequencing data. As for the study in general: Recorded disease courses covered relapsing-remitting, secondary progressive and progressive-relapsing multiple sclerosis. Some patients had no subtype annotation. Study-level findings and limits: Those samples that were prepared in the same batch co-clustered strongly by F measure. About 5 TRBV segments (TRBV5-6, TRBV5-1 and TRBV20-1 among them) occurred more frequently in patients than in controls. For normalized Chao1 diversity, multiple sclerosis patients scored significantly lower than controls did.

The authors incorporated unique molecular identifiers into the TCR beta cDNA libraries. When 1 to 10 million T cells were used, they gave 500,000 or so cDNA molecules. TCRdb reanalysed the PCR reads using MiXCR and keeps one entry per CDR3 protein. The sample lists roughly 670,000 distinct CDR3 sequences; approximately 59% were seen once. Germline values: CDR1 LGHNA, CDR2 YNFKEQ. CDR3 length: 16 residues. A word on this clonotype: Its antigen is undetermined.

This TCR was recovered from a girl aged 2 to 9 with multiple sclerosis. Sequencing input: blood. The chain combines TRBV4-2 with TRBJ2-7; the match to TRBD2 covers 8 bases. The DNA end lines up better with TRBJ2-5; the J call may be wrong. Written as DNA, the CDR3 is TGTGCCAGCAGCCAAGATCTTGTCGGCGGGGGGGAGACCCAGTACTTC. The encoded protein is CASSQDLVGGGETQYF.